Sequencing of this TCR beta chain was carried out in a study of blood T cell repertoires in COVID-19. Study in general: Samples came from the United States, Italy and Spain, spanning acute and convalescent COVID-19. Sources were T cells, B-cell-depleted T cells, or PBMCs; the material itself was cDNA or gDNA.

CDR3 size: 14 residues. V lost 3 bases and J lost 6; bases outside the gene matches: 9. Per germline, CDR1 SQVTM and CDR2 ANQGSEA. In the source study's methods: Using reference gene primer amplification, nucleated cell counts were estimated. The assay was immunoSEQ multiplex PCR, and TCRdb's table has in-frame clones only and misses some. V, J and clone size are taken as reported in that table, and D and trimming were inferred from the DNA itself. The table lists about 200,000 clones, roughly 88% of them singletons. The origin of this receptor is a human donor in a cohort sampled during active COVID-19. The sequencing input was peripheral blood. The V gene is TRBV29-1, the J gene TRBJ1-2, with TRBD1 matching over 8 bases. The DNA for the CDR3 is TGCAGCGTTGATATCGGGACAGGCTGGGATGGCTACACCTTC. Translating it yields CSVDIGTGWDGYTF. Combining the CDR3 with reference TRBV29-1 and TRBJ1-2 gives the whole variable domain SAVISQKPSRDICQRGTSLTIQCQVDSQVTMMFWYRQQPGQSLTLIATANQGSEATYESGFVIDKFPISRPNLTFSTLTVSNMSPEDSSIYLCSVDIGTGWDGYTFGSGTRLTVV.